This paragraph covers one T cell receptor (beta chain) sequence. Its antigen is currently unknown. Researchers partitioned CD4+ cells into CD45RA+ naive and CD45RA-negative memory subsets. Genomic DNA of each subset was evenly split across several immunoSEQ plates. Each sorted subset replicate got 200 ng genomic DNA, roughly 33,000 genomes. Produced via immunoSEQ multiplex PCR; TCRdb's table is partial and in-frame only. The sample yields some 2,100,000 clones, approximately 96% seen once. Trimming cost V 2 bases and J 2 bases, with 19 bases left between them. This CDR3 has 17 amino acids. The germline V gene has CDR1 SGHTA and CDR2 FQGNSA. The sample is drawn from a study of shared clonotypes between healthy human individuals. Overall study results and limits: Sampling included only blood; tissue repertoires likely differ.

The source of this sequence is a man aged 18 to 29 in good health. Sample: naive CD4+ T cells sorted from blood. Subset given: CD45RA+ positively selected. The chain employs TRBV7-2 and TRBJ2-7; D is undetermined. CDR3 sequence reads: CASSLSVRLLGTYEQYF. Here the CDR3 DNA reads TGTGCCAGCAGCTTATCGGTAAGACTCCTAGGGACCTACGAGCAGTACTTC.